Shown below are 18 T cell receptor beta chains from a single sample sequenced in a study of CD8+ T cells in alopecia areata. cDNA reverse transcribed from extracted RNA served as the sequencing template. The assay was immunoSEQ multiplex PCR, and TCRdb's table has in-frame clones only and misses some. The sample has 180,000 or so clones, about half seen once; the top ten hold about 9.5%. Treatment in this sample: oral pan-JAK inhibitor, 5-10 mg twice daily. The specimen comprised CD8+ T cells sorted from blood, sampled around week 54, from a patient treated with tofacitinib. The receptors stem from a human donor with alopecia areata.

The CDR3 protein is CASSLPTSRQGYNEQFF. DNA for the CDR3: TGCGCCAGCAGCCTTCCTACCTCCCGACAAGGGTACAATGAGCAGTTCTTC. The chain recombines TRBV5-1 with TRBJ2-1; D remains ambiguous. Trimming shortened V by 4 bases and J by 4 bases, and 21 bases separated the two germline ends. The germline gives CDR1 SGHRS, CDR2 YFSETQ. The CDR3 runs to 17 residues.

The table lists this clone with a few counts. V and J are TRBV18 and TRBJ1-2; the D is unclear. V was cut by 5 bases and J by 2 bases, with 18 bases left in between. This CDR3 has 16 residues. The germline CDR1 and CDR2 sequences are KGHSH and LQKENI. CDR3 coding DNA: TGTGCCAGCTCATCGAGGGCTCAACCGGAGAACTATGGCTACACCTTC. This gives the protein CASSSRAQPENYGYTF. The entire variable domain, with the rest obtained from reference TRBV18 and TRBJ1-2, is as follows: NAGVMQNPRHLVRRRGQEARLRCSPMKGHSHVYWYRQLPEEGLKFMVYLQKENIIDESGMPKERFSAEFPKEGPSILRIQQVVRGDSAAYFCASSSRAQPENYGYTFGSGTRLTVV.

This chain connects TRBV2 to TRBJ2-5; D is uncertain. The CDR3 runs 12 residues. Germline CDR1 and CDR2: SNHLY and FYNNEI. The V gene lost 9 bases and the J gene lost 0 bases, with 8 bases spanning the gap. The CDR3 reads CASMGHQETQYF. The CDR3 bases are TGTGCCAGTATGGGCCACCAAGAGACCCAGTACTTC.

Sample share makes this clone medium-sized. This chain links TRBV6-4 with TRBJ2-3, with 11 positions matching TRBD1. Germline values: CDR1 MRHNA, CDR2 SNTAGT. J lost 4 bases, V lost 2 bases, and 2 bases had no gene match. The CDR3 has 15 amino acids. The CDR3 sequence is CASSDGGQGADTQYF. CDR3 bases: TGTGCCAGCAGTGACGGGGGACAGGGGGCAGATACGCAGTATTTT.

The chain combines TRBV6-6 with TRBJ2-7; 9 nucleotides align to TRBD2. The CDR3 loop spans 16 amino acids. With 0 bases clipped from V and 1 base from J, the junction kept 4 bases outside the gene matches. Germline V gene sequence: CDR1 MNHNY, CDR2 SVGAGI (reference sequence). The CDR3 DNA reads as TGTGCCAGCAGTTACTCGTTTACTAGCGGGTCCTACGAGCAGTACTTC. Amino acid sequence: CASSYSFTSGSYEQYF.

This CDR3 is CASSLAAITDTQYF. CDR3 bases: TGTGCCAGCAGCTTAGCCGCTATCACAGATACGCAGTATTTT. The chain has TRBV11-2 and TRBJ2-3, with D hard to call. Germline V gene data show CDR1 as SGHAT and CDR2 as FQNNGV. V was trimmed by 1 base and J by 2 bases, leaving 7 bases between them. CDR3 length equals 14 residues.

The chain carries TRBV25-1 and TRBJ2-3; 8 bases map to TRBD2. The CDR3 is 15 amino acids. Germline trimming cut 6 bases from V and 2 bases from J; bases unmatched to any gene: 7. Germline lookup yields CDR1 MGHDK and CDR2 SYGVNS. CDR3 region: CASRGVAGITDTQYF. The CDR3 nucleotides read TGTGCCAGCAGGGGGGTAGCGGGGATCACAGATACGCAGTATTTT.

Many counts were recorded for this clone. The chain uses TRBV14 and TRBJ2-7, with 7 bases matching TRBD1. The V segment lost 4 bases and the J segment 2 bases; nucleotides outside the gene matches: 5. Germline loops: CDR1 SGHDN, CDR2 FVKESK. This CDR3 has 14 amino acids. The CDR3 sequence is CASSLRDSAYEQYF. DNA for the CDR3: TGTGCCAGCAGCCTACGGGACAGCGCCTACGAGCAGTACTTC.

The chain joins TRBV9 to TRBJ2-3; 10 nucleotides agree with TRBD2. The CDR3 has 15 residues. CDR1 is SGDLS, CDR2 YYNGEE, per germline. J was trimmed by 1 base and V by 4 bases; bases with no gene match: 3. The CDR3 is CASSSGGAGTDTQYF. The CDR3 bases are TGTGCCAGCAGCAGCGGGGGGGCTGGCACAGATACGCAGTATTTT.

The table lists this clone with a count of one. The gene calls are TRBV27 and TRBJ2-2; no clear D gene. Germline V gene sequence: CDR1 MNHEY, CDR2 SMNVEV (reference sequence). The CDR3 has 16 residues. Trimming stripped 2 bases from V and 5 bases from J, with 15 bases between. DNA for the CDR3: TGTGCCAGCAGTTTACATAGTACGGGTGGGACCGGGGAGCTGTTTTTT. As protein: CASSLHSTGGTGELFF.

This chain uses TRBV6-5 with TRBJ1-2, with TRBD1 matching 9 bases. J lost 7 bases, V lost 6 bases, and 9 bases had no gene match. The germline V gene has CDR1 MNHEY and CDR2 SVGAGI. The CDR3 runs to 14 residues. The CDR3: CASRRFGQGSGYTF. In nucleotides, the CDR3 is TGTGCCAGCAGAAGGTTTGGACAGGGGTCTGGCTACACCTTC.

This clone was detected a few times. The CDR3 sequence is CAWNAGPPARRAKNIQYF. CDR3 DNA: TGTGCCTGGAACGCCGGTCCGCCCGCCCGAAGAGCCAAAAACATTCAGTACTTC. This chain joins TRBV30 and TRBJ2-4, with unresolved D. The CDR3 consists of 18 residues. Trimming shortened V by 4 bases and J by 0 bases, and 22 bases separated the two germline ends. The germline CDR1 and CDR2 sequences are GTSNPN and SVGIG (reference sequence).

This clone was picked up a small number of times. The chain has TRBV9 and TRBJ2-5, with D possibly TRBD1 on 6 matching bases. Trimming took 2 bases from V and 5 from J, leaving 13 bases between them. The CDR3 runs to 14 residues. Germline V gives CDR1 SGDLS, CDR2 YYNGEE. CDR3 amino acids: CASSVQTGSETQYF. The CDR3 nucleotides are TGTGCCAGCAGCGTCCAGACAGGTAGCGAGACCCAGTACTTC.

This chain joins TRBV7-9 and TRBJ2-7; D is uncertain. This CDR3 spans 13 amino acids. CDR1 is SEHNR and CDR2 is FQNEAQ in the germline V gene (reference sequence). Trimming took 3 bases from V and 1 from J, leaving 7 bases between them. The CDR3 protein is CASSFDPSYEQYF. The CDR3 DNA follows: TGTGCCAGCAGCTTTGATCCATCCTACGAGCAGTACTTC. The full variable domain, rest sourced from reference TRBV7-9 and TRBJ2-7, is DTGVSQNPRHKITKRGQNVTFRCDPISEHNRLYWYRQTLGQGPEFLTYFQNEAQLEKSRLLSDRFSAERPKGSFSTLEIQRTEQGDSAMYLCASSFDPSYEQYFGPGTRLTVT.

In regard to this clone: This same CDR3 is encoded by further DNA sequences in the sample. The V gene is TRBV6-5, the J gene TRBJ1-1; D unclear. This CDR3 contains 14 residues. Germline CDR1 is MNHEY and CDR2 is SVGAGI. V lost 0 bases and J 1 base, leaving 6 bases between the germline ends. The CDR3 region is CASSYSEGNTEAFF. The CDR3 nucleotides are TGTGCCAGCAGTTACTCTGAGGGGAACACTGAAGCTTTCTTT.

V is TRBV20-1 and J is TRBJ1-1; no clear D gene. The CDR3 extends over 10 amino acids. CDR1 DFQATT and CDR2 SNEGSKA come from the germline V gene (reference sequence). Trimming shortened V by 8 bases and J by 4 bases, and 8 bases separated the two germline ends. CDR3 DNA sequence: TGCAGTCCCCCCGGCACTGAAGCTTTCTTT. It specifies CSPPGTEAFF.

The genes are TRBV10-3 and TRBJ2-4, with D perhaps TRBD1 or TRBD2 (6 bases each). The CDR3 runs 12 residues. Trimming stripped 6 bases from V and 8 bases from J, with 11 bases between. CDR1 is ENHRY, CDR2 SYGVKD, per germline. The CDR3 is CAIRAEGDIQYF. In DNA, the CDR3 is TGTGCCATCAGGGCGGAGGGGGACATTCAGTACTTC.

This chain uses TRBV7-9 with TRBJ2-3; no reliable D call. The V end lost 1 base, the J end lost 4 bases, and 9 bases lay between the germline ends. CDR3 length: 14 amino acids. CDR1 SEHNR and CDR2 FQNEAQ come from the germline V gene (reference sequence). The CDR3 DNA follows: TGTGCCAGCAGCTTAGAACGTTCCGCAGATACGCAGTATTTT. Translation: CASSLERSADTQYF. Supplemented by reference TRBV7-9 and TRBJ2-3, the full variable domain reads DTGVSQNPRHKITKRGQNVTFRCDPISEHNRLYWYRQTLGQGPEFLTYFQNEAQLEKSRLLSDRFSAERPKGSFSTLEIQRTEQGDSAMYLCASSLERSADTQYFGPGTRLTVL.